This entry features one TCR beta chain sequence. Antigen unknown. TCRdb fed the reads into MiXCR, producing one record per CDR3 protein. The sample has more than 400,000 distinct CDR3 sequences, around 27% seen once. The entry originates in a study of T cell repertoires in cytomegalovirus infection. In the study overall: Both a matching HLA type and CMV infection were indicated by public TCR beta signatures.

CDR3 size: 14 residues. V shed 0 bases and J shed 3 bases, with 8 bases lying between them. Germline V CDR1 and CDR2: SGDLS, YYNGEE. Findings and limits, study-wide: HLA-C-restricted CMV-specific TCR beta clonotypes prevailed in the ex vivo response. Cumulative public TCR beta family frequency identified CMV carriers with the relevant HLA.

The source of this sequence is a human donor in good health (CMV status not recorded). Some clones in this sample may be carry-over from other donors' samples. The genes are TRBV9 and TRBJ2-3; the D call may be TRBD1 or TRBD2 (5 bases each). The sample was PBMCs. CDR3 DNA sequence: TGTGCCAGCAGCGTAGAGAGGGGAACAGATACGCAGTATTTT. This codes for CASSVERGTDTQYF.